This T cell receptor beta chain stems from a study of vaccination effects on CD4 cells after COVID-19. The study's findings and limits: Clones that were induced by infection or by vaccine showed marked contraction late after vaccination.

This table comes from immunoSEQ multiplex PCR, and its TCRdb copy is limited to in-frame clones, with some not included. Of 20,000 to 30,000 clones in the sample, around 70% were seen once. Sequencing in the ViraFEST assay came after antigen-specific CD4+ T cells had been expanded with viral peptide pools, which were used to stimulate PBMC. Culture proceeded for nine to ten days, and CD4+ T cells were then isolated. Everyone in the study got two shots of either the BNT162b2 or mRNA-1273 vaccine. The healthy vaccine recipients, who had no prior SARS-CoV-2 infection, showed negative nucleocapsid antibodies. As regards this clone: The antigen is unknown.

The clonotype was recovered from a human donor who received a COVID-19 vaccine. The material was CD4+ T cells from PBMCs cultured with SARS-CoV-2 spike peptides, obtained after COVID-19 vaccination.

CDR3 residues: CAWGRRIRDTQYF. CDR3 nucleotide sequence: TGTGCCTGGGGACGCCGCATCCGCGATACGCAGTATTTT. This rearrangement joins TRBV30 to TRBJ2-3; D is ambiguous. CDR1 and CDR2 (germline): GTSNPN, SVGIG (reference sequence). The CDR3 is 13 amino acids. Between the trimmed V and J ends, which lost 5 bases and 6 bases, there was a span of 15 bases.